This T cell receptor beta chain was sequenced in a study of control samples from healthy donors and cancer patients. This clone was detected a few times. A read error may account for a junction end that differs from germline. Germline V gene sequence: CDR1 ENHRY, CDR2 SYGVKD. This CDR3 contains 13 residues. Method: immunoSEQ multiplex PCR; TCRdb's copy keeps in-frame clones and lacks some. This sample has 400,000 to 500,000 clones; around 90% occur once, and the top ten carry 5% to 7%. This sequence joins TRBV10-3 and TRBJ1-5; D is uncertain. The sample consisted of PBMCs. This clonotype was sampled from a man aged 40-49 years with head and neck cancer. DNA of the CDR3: TGTGCCATCGGTGACTCGATGGGACAGCCCCAGCATTTT. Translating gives CAIGDSMGQPQHF.